This is a list of T cell receptor beta chains from one sample in a study of T cell clonotyping in hematopoietic cell transplantation. Method: immunoSEQ multiplex PCR; TCRdb's copy keeps in-frame clones and lacks some. Of 40,000 to 45,000 clones in the sample, 85% to 95% were seen once. Sample: peripheral blood mononuclear cells. The receptor set was obtained from a woman in her 50s in good health. Some clones in this sample may be carry-over from other donors' samples. Both conserved end residues are part of each CDR3. The order of the fields is J gene, clone size, D gene, V gene, CDR3 protein, CDR3 DNA. A D gene is named only where the DNA matches it firmly. Expanded clones are given a class, and other clones once, few, many or no size at all.

>TRBJ1-2|.|.|TRBV4-3
CASSQDGGFNYGYTF
TGCGCCAGCAGCCAAGATGGGGGGTTTAACTATGGCTACACCTTC
>TRBJ2-5|.|TRBD2|TRBV6-1
CASSLAGSQETQYF
TGTGCCAGCAGCTTAGCGGGGAGCCAAGAGACCCAGTACTTC
>TRBJ2-7|.|.|TRBV15
CATSRARGASSYEQYF
TGTGCCACCAGCAGAGCCCGTGGCGCGAGCTCCTACGAGCAGTACTTC
>TRBJ2-3|.|.|TRBV4-1
CASSQGITSSTDTQYF
TGCGCCAGCAGCCAAGGAATCACCTCTTCCACAGATACGCAGTATTTT
>TRBJ1-2|.|.|TRBV4-1
CASSQIGLLGYGYTF
TGCGCCAGCAGCCAAATCGGACTCCTTGGGTATGGCTACACCTTC
>TRBJ1-2|.|.|TRBV19
CASSLAADNYGYTF
TGTGCCAGTAGCCTCGCGGCGGATAACTATGGCTACACCTTC
>TRBJ2-2|.|TRBD1|TRBV10-3
CAISESGQGMGELFF
TGTGCCATCAGTGAGTCTGGACAGGGGATGGGGGAGCTGTTTTTT
>TRBJ2-7|once|.|TRBV11-3
CASSSRGRGREQYF
TGTGCCAGCAGCTCCCGGGGGAGGGGGCGTGAGCAGTACTTC
>TRBJ1-4|.|.|TRBV5-1
CASSSGSGAANEKLFF
TGCGCCAGCAGCTCCGGGAGCGGGGCGGCTAATGAAAAACTGTTTTTT
>TRBJ1-2|.|TRBD1|TRBV19
CASRPTGQAYGYTF
TGTGCCAGTAGACCCACGGGACAGGCATATGGCTACACCTTC
>TRBJ2-5|.|.|TRBV7-7
CASSWSDRGTQYF
TGTGCCAGCAGCTGGTCGGACCGAGGGACCCAGTACTTC
>TRBJ2-5|.|.|TRBV27
CASSPRRGGPKQETQYF
TGTGCCAGCAGTCCCCGTCGCGGGGGCCCAAAACAAGAGACCCAGTACTTC
>TRBJ2-2|.|TRBD1|TRBV19
CATPSGTANTGELFF
TGTGCCACCCCTTCCGGGACAGCAAACACCGGGGAGCTGTTTTTT
>TRBJ1-3|.|TRBD1|TRBV19
CASDDRVTASGNTIYF
TGTGCCAGTGACGACAGGGTCACCGCCTCTGGAAACACCATATATTTT
>TRBJ1-4|.|TRBD1|TRBV2
CASSESRQGSVEKLFF
TGTGCCAGCAGTGAGTCTCGACAGGGGAGTGTTGAAAAACTGTTTTTT
>TRBJ1-6|.|TRBD1|TRBV28
CASSLAPGQGGSPLHF
TGTGCCAGCAGCCTAGCCCCCGGACAGGGTGGTTCACCCCTCCACTTT